The source of this T cell receptor (beta chain) is a study of CD8 T cells in ankylosing spondylitis. TCRdb ran MiXCR on the 5' RACE reads and lists one entry per CDR3 protein. The sample consists of 670,000 or so distinct CDR3 sequences, 15% to 20% of them appearing once. Concerning this clonotype itself: Its target is not known.

CDR1 is LGHNT, CDR2 FRNRAP, per germline. V lost 9 bases, J lost 2 bases, and 14 bases lay in between. The CDR3 is 13 amino acids. Study conclusions and caveats: A TCR beta motif made of 7 to 9 highly homologous variants seemed typical of ankylosing spondylitis blood.

The chain has TRBV12-5 and TRBJ2-7, with D possibly being TRBD1 or TRBD2 (5 bases each). This TCR was sampled from a male donor with ankylosing spondylitis. The sequencing input was blood, either unsorted or a sorted T cell fraction (not recorded which). Here the CDR3 DNA reads TGTGCTAGCGCCTGGGACGGTGCCTACGAGCAGTACTTC. Amino acids: CASAWDGAYEQYF. The entire variable domain, with the rest obtained from reference TRBV12-5 and TRBJ2-7, is as follows: DARVTQTPRHKVTEMGQEVTMRCQPILGHNTVFWYRQTMMQGLELLAYFRNRAPLDDSGMPKDRFSAEMPDATLATLKIQPSEPRDSAVYFCASAWDGAYEQYFGPGTRLTVT.